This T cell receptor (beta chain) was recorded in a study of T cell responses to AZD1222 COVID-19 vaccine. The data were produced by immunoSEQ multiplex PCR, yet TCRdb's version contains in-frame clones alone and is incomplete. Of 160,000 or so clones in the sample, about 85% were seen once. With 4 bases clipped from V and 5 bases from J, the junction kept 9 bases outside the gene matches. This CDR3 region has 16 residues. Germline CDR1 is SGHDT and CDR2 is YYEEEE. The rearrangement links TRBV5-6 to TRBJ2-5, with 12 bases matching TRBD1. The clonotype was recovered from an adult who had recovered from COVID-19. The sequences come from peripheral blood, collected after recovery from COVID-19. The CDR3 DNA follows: TGTGCCAGCAGCGCACTTGACGGGACAGGGGGCGAGACCCAGTACTTC. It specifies CASSALDGTGGETQYF.